These T cell receptor beta chains were read from a single sample in a study of naive and memory T cell subsets. Using its own MiXCR run on the UMI-ligation and nested PCR reads, TCRdb lists one record per CDR3 protein. The sample records fewer than 150,000 distinct CDR3 sequences, around 21% being singletons. The sequenced sample was naive CD8+ T cells from blood. The source of these receptors is a human donor in good health. Both conserved end residues are part of each CDR3. The D gene is left open where the match is weak. The size field is filled for only some rows; it gives once, few, many or a size class.

d_call j_call v_call clone_size cdr3_nt cdr3_aa
NA TRBJ2-1 TRBV5-6 many TGTGCCAGCAGTTTCTTGCGGAACTACAATGAGCAGTTCTTC CASSFLRNYNEQFF
NA TRBJ1-1 TRBV5-5 few TGTGCCAGCAGCTCACCTGGCGGGGGCACTGAAGCTTTCTTT CASSSPGGGTEAFF
NA TRBJ1-5 TRBV27 NA TGTGCCAGCAGCATCTATCAGGGAGATGGTCAGCCCCAGCATTTT CASSIYQGDGQPQHF
NA TRBJ2-7 TRBV4-3 NA TGCGCCAGCAGCCAAGATCCCGCAGGTTCTGGGTCCGAGCAGTACTTC CASSQDPAGSGSEQYF
TRBD1 TRBJ1-1 TRBV2 NA TGTGCCAGCGGGAAGGGGGCTAATATTATCCCTGAAGCTTTCTTT CASGKGANIIPEAFF
NA TRBJ2-7 TRBV3-1 NA TGTGCCAGCAGCCAAGACTCTTCCTATGAGCAGTACTTC CASSQDSSYEQYF
NA TRBJ2-3 TRBV12-3/TRBV12-4 NA TGTGCCAGCAGTTCCGAGGTTATCACAGATACGCAGTATTTT CASSSEVITDTQYF
TRBD2 TRBJ2-5 TRBV28 NA TGTGCCAGCAGTTTATTCTACGGGAGGGTCGAAGAGACCCAGTACTTC CASSLFYGRVEETQYF
NA TRBJ2-3 TRBV12-3/TRBV12-4 NA TGTGCCAGCAGCACCAGCGGTTCTAGCACAGATACGCAGTATTTT CASSTSGSSTDTQYF
NA TRBJ2-5 TRBV7-9 NA TGTGCCAGCAGCTTTTTGGACAGCCAAGAGACCCAGTACTTC CASSFLDSQETQYF
NA TRBJ1-1 TRBV4-1 few TGCGCCAGCAGCCATTACCCGGGGAACACTGAAGCTTTCTTT CASSHYPGNTEAFF
NA TRBJ1-2 TRBV27 few TGTGCCAGCAGTTTCGCGGGCGGAAGAGGGGGCTACACCTTC CASSFAGGRGGYTF
NA TRBJ2-1 TRBV6-6 many TGTGCCAGCAGCTTAGGGGTCCATGAGCAGTTCTTC CASSLGVHEQFF
NA TRBJ2-5 TRBV20-1 few TGCAGTGCTAGCTGGCGGGTGGATGTGGAGACCCAGTACTTC CSASWRVDVETQYF
NA TRBJ1-1 TRBV4-3 NA TGCGCCAGCAGCCAAGCGTGGGGGTCGGAAGCTTTCTTT CASSQAWGSEAFF
TRBD2 TRBJ2-1 TRBV29-1 NA TGCAGCGTTGAAGATCTTCCGGGAGGCTCCTACAATGAGCAGTTCTTC CSVEDLPGGSYNEQFF
TRBD1 TRBJ2-7 TRBV5-4 NA TGTGCCAGCAGCCCCCGGGACAGGTCGGGTGGCAGCGAGCAGTACTTC CASSPRDRSGGSEQYF
TRBD1 TRBJ2-1 TRBV6-5 few TGTGCCAGCAGTTACACGACAGGGGGCGATGAGCAGTTCTTC CASSYTTGGDEQFF
TRBD2 TRBJ2-3 TRBV27 many TGTGCCAGCACTCAAATGGCGAGCGGGAGGACCGTCACAGATACGCAGTATTTT CASTQMASGRTVTDTQYF
TRBD1 TRBJ2-6 TRBV27 few TGTGCCAGCAGTCTACCGGGACAGGGATCCTCTGGGGCCAACGTCCTGACTTTC CASSLPGQGSSGANVLTF
TRBD2 TRBJ2-2 TRBV4-2 many TGTGCCAGCAGCCAAGTCTGGGAGGGGAACACCGGGGAGCTGTTTTTT CASSQVWEGNTGELFF
NA TRBJ1-5 TRBV28 NA TGTGCCAGCAGTTCGAGAGGACACCGCAATCAGCCCCAGCATTTT CASSSRGHRNQPQHF
NA TRBJ2-1 TRBV6-5 few TGTGCCAGCAGTCTAAACTGGAATGAGCAGTTCTTC CASSLNWNEQFF
TRBD1 TRBJ1-1 TRBV27 NA TGTGCCAGCAGCGGACAGGGCTTCACTGAAGCTTTCTTT CASSGQGFTEAFF
NA TRBJ2-7 TRBV20-1 NA TGCAGTGCTAGAGATGACTACGAGCAGTACTTC CSARDDYEQYF
TRBD2 TRBJ2-2 TRBV28 NA TGTGCCAGCGGGAGGGCCGGGGAGCTGTTTTTT CASGRAGELFF
NA TRBJ2-7 TRBV27 NA TGTGCCAGCAGCCGTACACAGGGCTACGAGCAGTACTTC CASSRTQGYEQYF
NA TRBJ1-1 TRBV7-9 few TGTGCCAGCAGCTCACATAATCAGAACACTGAAGCTTTCTTT CASSSHNQNTEAFF
NA TRBJ2-7 TRBV20-1 NA TGCAGTGCGCTTCACTCAATCCGGGGCTACGAGCAGTACTTC CSALHSIRGYEQYF
NA TRBJ1-2 TRBV5-6 NA TGTGCCAGCAGCTTGGGACAGGTCTATGGCTACACCTTC CASSLGQVYGYTF
TRBD2 TRBJ2-2 TRBV30 NA TGTGCCTGGACCTGGGGACTAGCGGACACCGGGGAGCTGTTTTTT CAWTWGLADTGELFF
TRBD2 TRBJ2-1 TRBV27 NA TGTGCCAGCAGTCTAGCGGGGGGCGGGTTTGTATACAATGAGCAGTTCTTC CASSLAGGGFVYNEQFF
TRBD2 TRBJ2-7 TRBV2 NA TGTGCCAGCGTAAACAGGGCGGGAGGGCCGGATGAGCAGTACTTC CASVNRAGGPDEQYF
TRBD2 TRBJ2-1 TRBV29-1 few TGCAGCGTCCGCGGGACTAGAGTGTTCAATGAGCAGTTCTTC CSVRGTRVFNEQFF
NA TRBJ1-2 TRBV3-1 NA TGTGCCAGCAGCGGTCCAGGGGCAGACGGTCCTAACTATGGCTACACCTTC CASSGPGADGPNYGYTF
NA TRBJ2-7 TRBV15 few TGTGCCACCAGCAGTGTAAAGCGTACCCTCTACGAGCAGTACTTC CATSSVKRTLYEQYF
NA TRBJ2-1 TRBV27 few TGTGCCAGCAGGAGGCGGGGTCACAATGAGCAGTTCTTC CASRRRGHNEQFF
TRBD1 TRBJ1-1 TRBV29-1 NA TGCAGCGTTCCCCGGGACAGGAGCGCTGAAGCTTTCTTT CSVPRDRSAEAFF
NA TRBJ2-2 TRBV7-7 NA TGTGCTAGCAGCTCTCCCGCCGGGGAGCTGTTTTTT CASSSPAGELFF